This T cell receptor beta chain derives from a study of T cell repertoires in ileal Crohn's disease. The wider study: Surgery for a complication: stricturing in roughly 61%, penetrating in roughly 40%.

Clones were read by immunoSEQ multiplex PCR, and TCRdb kept only the in-frame ones, dropping some. The sample comprises about 3,100 clones, roughly 69% of which are singletons, and about a quarter rests with the top ten. As concerns this clone: The antigen remains undetermined.

Points from the study as a whole: High-frequency clones were more common in sorted CD8 than CD4 cells.

As for time point: proximal margin of the surgical specimen (macroscopically non-inflamed). Trimming shortened V by 5 bases and J by 5 bases, and 11 bases separated the two germline ends. This CDR3 is 13 amino acids long. CDR1 is SGHAT and CDR2 is FQNNGV in the germline V gene. Specimen: ileal tissue. This TCR came from an adult with Crohn's disease. The gene calls are TRBV11-2 and TRBJ2-3, with D uncertain. CDR3 nucleotides: TGTGCCAGCAGCCACATCCTCCTAGATACGCAGTATTTT. It specifies CASSHILLDTQYF.